This TCR beta chain was observed in a study of control samples from healthy donors and cancer patients. Clones were read by immunoSEQ multiplex PCR, and TCRdb kept only the in-frame ones, dropping some. The sample holds about 170,000 clones, about 91% seen once. This CDR3 contains 14 residues. The ends were cut back, 8 bases at V and 1 base at J, with 13 bases in the middle. Germline CDR1 MNHEY, CDR2 SVGAGI. The sequencing input was blood. The receptor comes from a woman in her 40s in good health. The rearrangement uses TRBV6-5 and TRBJ2-3; tentatively, D is TRBD1 or TRBD2 (6 bases each). Written as DNA, the CDR3 is TGTGCCAGCTACCCGAGGGGGGGCACAGATACGCAGTATTTT. This codes for CASYPRGGTDTQYF.